These T cell receptor beta chains were read from a single sample in a study of CD8+CD57+ T cells in acquired aplastic anemia. One entry per CDR3 protein results from TCRdb running MiXCR on the reads. Altogether about half a million distinct CDR3 sequences are present, around 30% being singletons, with the ten largest covering under 0.95%. Sequences were obtained from sorted CD4+, CD8+, or CD8+CD57+ T cells (not recorded which) from PBMCs. The receptors here all came from a human donor with aplastic anemia. Both conserved end residues are part of each CDR3. The order of the fields is D gene, V gene, clone size, J gene, CDR3 DNA, CDR3 protein. The D gene is left open where the match is weak. Some rows have no size entry. The others give once, few or many, or a class for an expanded clone.

d_call: TRBD1
v_call: TRBV25-1
clone_size: NA
j_call: TRBJ1-2
cdr3_nt: TGTGCCAGCCAGGGGGTGGACAGGGGGCCGGGCGGAGGCTACACCTTC
cdr3_aa: CASQGVDRGPGGGYTF

d_call: NA
v_call: TRBV25-1
clone_size: many
j_call: TRBJ2-2
cdr3_nt: TGTGCCAGCAGTAACTCGGGCACCGGGGAGCTGTTTTTT
cdr3_aa: CASSNSGTGELFF

d_call: TRBD2
v_call: TRBV30
clone_size: NA
j_call: TRBJ2-7
cdr3_nt: TGTGCCTCGTTGGGGACTAGCCCCTACGAGCAGTACTTC
cdr3_aa: CASLGTSPYEQYF

d_call: TRBD2
v_call: TRBV12-5
clone_size: NA
j_call: TRBJ2-3
cdr3_nt: TGTGCTAGTGGCCGGAGCGGGGGGAAAGATACGCAGTATTTT
cdr3_aa: CASGRSGGKDTQYF

d_call: TRBD2
v_call: TRBV6-4
clone_size: NA
j_call: TRBJ2-3
cdr3_nt: TGTGCCAGCAGTGGTTCGAGACTAGCGGGGGTCATTGGCACAGATACGCAGTATTTT
cdr3_aa: CASSGSRLAGVIGTDTQYF

d_call: TRBD2
v_call: TRBV2
clone_size: many
j_call: TRBJ2-7
cdr3_nt: TGTGCCAGCAGTGACCCGGGACTAGCGGGGCACGAGCAGTACTTC
cdr3_aa: CASSDPGLAGHEQYF

d_call: NA
v_call: TRBV19
clone_size: few
j_call: TRBJ2-2
cdr3_nt: TGTGCCAGCTGGAGACTAGACCAGTCGGGCGGGGAGCTGTTTTTT
cdr3_aa: CASWRLDQSGGELFF

d_call: NA
v_call: TRBV5-1
clone_size: many
j_call: TRBJ2-3
cdr3_nt: TGCGCCACCGCGACAAGAAGCACAGATACGCAGTATTTT
cdr3_aa: CATATRSTDTQYF

d_call: NA
v_call: TRBV9
clone_size: NA
j_call: TRBJ2-1
cdr3_nt: TGTGCCAGCAGCGTAGGGATAGCTCCAGACAATGAGCAGTTCTTC
cdr3_aa: CASSVGIAPDNEQFF

d_call: NA
v_call: TRBV10-3
clone_size: many
j_call: TRBJ2-4
cdr3_nt: TGTGCCATCAGTGCCACTAGTAAAAACATTCAGTACTTC
cdr3_aa: CAISATSKNIQYF

d_call: TRBD2
v_call: TRBV9
clone_size: few
j_call: TRBJ2-1
cdr3_nt: TGTGCCAGCAGCGTAATTAGCGGGATATACAATGAGCAGTTCTTC
cdr3_aa: CASSVISGIYNEQFF

d_call: TRBD1
v_call: TRBV12-3/TRBV12-4
clone_size: NA
j_call: TRBJ1-2
cdr3_nt: TGTGCCAGCAGTTCAGACAGGGCTTGGGGCTACACCTTC
cdr3_aa: CASSSDRAWGYTF

d_call: NA
v_call: TRBV20-1
clone_size: many
j_call: TRBJ1-1
cdr3_nt: TGCAGTGCTAGAGAGCCGTACACTGAAGCTTTCTTT
cdr3_aa: CSAREPYTEAFF

d_call: NA
v_call: TRBV7-7
clone_size: many
j_call: TRBJ2-3
cdr3_nt: TGTGCTAGCAGCCCCGTCCGTGGAGCAGATACGCAGTATTTT
cdr3_aa: CASSPVRGADTQYF

d_call: NA
v_call: TRBV20-1
clone_size: once
j_call: TRBJ2-7
cdr3_nt: TGCAGTGTTCCCCCTCCCCCAGGCTCCTACGAGCAGTACTTC
cdr3_aa: CSVPPPPGSYEQYF

d_call: NA
v_call: TRBV10-3
clone_size: NA
j_call: TRBJ1-6
cdr3_nt: TGTGCCAGCGATGGGCGCTCGCGCTCCTATAATTCACCCCTCCACTTT
cdr3_aa: CASDGRSRSYNSPLHF

d_call: NA
v_call: TRBV30
clone_size: once
j_call: TRBJ1-2
cdr3_nt: TGTGCCTGGAGTGTAGGGGGGCTTAGAGGCTACACCTTC
cdr3_aa: CAWSVGGLRGYTF

d_call: NA
v_call: TRBV18
clone_size: NA
j_call: TRBJ2-1
cdr3_nt: TGTGCCAGCTCACCGTCCAGGGACAATGAGCAGTTCTTC
cdr3_aa: CASSPSRDNEQFF

d_call: TRBD2
v_call: TRBV7-2
clone_size: many
j_call: TRBJ2-5
cdr3_nt: TGTGCCAGCAGTTTAGCGGGGGGGCCAGAGACCCAGTACTTC
cdr3_aa: CASSLAGGPETQYF

d_call: TRBD2
v_call: TRBV5-1
clone_size: NA
j_call: TRBJ2-3
cdr3_nt: TGCGCCAGCAGCTTGGCCAGCGGGATAGATGCAGATACGCAGTATTTT
cdr3_aa: CASSLASGIDADTQYF

d_call: TRBD1
v_call: TRBV25-1
clone_size: NA
j_call: TRBJ1-5
cdr3_nt: TGTGCCAGCTCACCCACAGGGGCTGGCAATCAGCCCCAGCATTTT
cdr3_aa: CASSPTGAGNQPQHF

d_call: NA
v_call: TRBV19
clone_size: many
j_call: TRBJ2-7
cdr3_nt: TGTGCCAGTAGTATGGGTGCTTGGGCCCCCTACGAGCAGTACTTC
cdr3_aa: CASSMGAWAPYEQYF

d_call: NA
v_call: TRBV20-1
clone_size: NA
j_call: TRBJ1-5
cdr3_nt: TGCAGTGCTAGTAAGGCGGTTAGCAATCAGCCCCAGCATTTT
cdr3_aa: CSASKAVSNQPQHF

d_call: NA
v_call: TRBV20-1
clone_size: many
j_call: TRBJ1-5
cdr3_nt: TGCAGTGCTGGTGGGGATGGCAATCAGCCCCAGCATTTT
cdr3_aa: CSAGGDGNQPQHF

d_call: NA
v_call: TRBV20-1
clone_size: NA
j_call: TRBJ2-5
cdr3_nt: TGCAGTGCTAGAGTGTCAGGGGTCCAAGAGACCCAGTACTTC
cdr3_aa: CSARVSGVQETQYF

d_call: NA
v_call: TRBV2
clone_size: NA
j_call: TRBJ2-5
cdr3_nt: TGTGCCAGCAGTGTTTCGGGGGAGACCCAGTACTTC
cdr3_aa: CASSVSGETQYF

d_call: NA
v_call: TRBV2
clone_size: many
j_call: TRBJ2-5
cdr3_nt: TGTGCCAGCAGTGACAGGGAAGAGACCCAGTACTTC
cdr3_aa: CASSDREETQYF

d_call: TRBD2
v_call: TRBV10-1
clone_size: many
j_call: TRBJ2-7
cdr3_nt: TGCGCCAGCAGTGAGTCATTAGCGGGAGCGGGCTACGAGCAGTACTTC
cdr3_aa: CASSESLAGAGYEQYF

d_call: NA
v_call: TRBV9
clone_size: many
j_call: TRBJ1-6
cdr3_nt: TGTGCCAGCAGCGTAGGACGGGACGATTCACCCCTCCACTTT
cdr3_aa: CASSVGRDDSPLHF

d_call: TRBD2
v_call: TRBV7-9
clone_size: many
j_call: TRBJ2-1
cdr3_nt: TGTGCCAGCAGCCAACTAGCGGGAGGGCCGAGGGAGCAGTTCTTC
cdr3_aa: CASSQLAGGPREQFF

d_call: TRBD2
v_call: TRBV7-8
clone_size: few
j_call: TRBJ2-1
cdr3_nt: TGTGCCAGCAGCCTACGGAGTGGCGGCGGGAGATTCTACAATGAGCAGTTCTTC
cdr3_aa: CASSLRSGGGRFYNEQFF

d_call: NA
v_call: TRBV15
clone_size: NA
j_call: TRBJ2-3
cdr3_nt: TGTGCCACCAGCGGGCAGGGGTCAGATACGCAGTATTTT
cdr3_aa: CATSGQGSDTQYF

d_call: TRBD1
v_call: TRBV10-1
clone_size: NA
j_call: TRBJ1-2
cdr3_nt: TGCGCCAGCAGTGAGTCTCCGGGACAGGGGGCGTACGAAGCTGGCTACACCTTC
cdr3_aa: CASSESPGQGAYEAGYTF

d_call: TRBD2
v_call: TRBV19
clone_size: few
j_call: TRBJ2-2
cdr3_nt: TGTGCCAGTATCAAACGGCTAGCGGGATCGATCACCGGGGAGCTGTTTTTT
cdr3_aa: CASIKRLAGSITGELFF

d_call: NA
v_call: TRBV11-2
clone_size: many
j_call: TRBJ1-5
cdr3_nt: TGTGCCAGCAGCTTAAGGAGGGGGGGCGGCAATCAGCCCCAGCATTTT
cdr3_aa: CASSLRRGGGNQPQHF

d_call: TRBD1
v_call: TRBV5-4
clone_size: few
j_call: TRBJ1-2
cdr3_nt: TGTGCCAGCAGCTTTCGACAGGGGCACTTAGCTAACTATGGCTACACCTTC
cdr3_aa: CASSFRQGHLANYGYTF

d_call: NA
v_call: TRBV10-3
clone_size: NA
j_call: TRBJ1-2
cdr3_nt: TGTGCCACCCAAACAGAGACAGGCAAGGTGATGGGTGGCTACACCTTC
cdr3_aa: CATQTETGKVMGGYTF

d_call: NA
v_call: TRBV3-1
clone_size: NA
j_call: TRBJ1-1
cdr3_nt: TGTGCCAGCAGCCACACGGACGGTGAAGCTTTCTTT
cdr3_aa: CASSHTDGEAFF

d_call: NA
v_call: TRBV10-3
clone_size: many
j_call: TRBJ2-3
cdr3_nt: TGTGCCATCAGTGATAACGGGAGAGGTACAGATACGCAGTATTTT
cdr3_aa: CAISDNGRGTDTQYF

d_call: TRBD1
v_call: TRBV29-1
clone_size: many
j_call: TRBJ1-2
cdr3_nt: TGCAGCGTTCTCCTATCGGGACAGGGGGTAAAGCTTGGCTACACCTTC
cdr3_aa: CSVLLSGQGVKLGYTF

d_call: TRBD1
v_call: TRBV19
clone_size: NA
j_call: TRBJ2-2
cdr3_nt: TGTGCCAGTATAGAACAGGGGTACACCGGGGAGCTGTTTTTT
cdr3_aa: CASIEQGYTGELFF

d_call: NA
v_call: TRBV11-2
clone_size: NA
j_call: TRBJ1-2
cdr3_nt: TGTGCCAGCAGTTTATCGGGGGGAGGGAATGGCTACACCTTC
cdr3_aa: CASSLSGGGNGYTF

d_call: NA
v_call: TRBV6-5
clone_size: NA
j_call: TRBJ1-3
cdr3_nt: TGTGCCAGCAGTTACTCTTCTGACTCTGGAAACACCATATATTTT
cdr3_aa: CASSYSSDSGNTIYF

d_call: TRBD1
v_call: TRBV25-1
clone_size: NA
j_call: TRBJ1-4
cdr3_nt: TGTGCCAGCAGCCCTAGCGGACAGGGAAGGATTGAAAAACTGTTTTTT
cdr3_aa: CASSPSGQGRIEKLFF

d_call: NA
v_call: TRBV29-1
clone_size: many
j_call: TRBJ1-5
cdr3_nt: TGTTGTGACAGCCTCTGGTATAGCAATCAGCCCCAGCATTTT
cdr3_aa: CCDSLWYSNQPQHF

d_call: TRBD1
v_call: TRBV25-1
clone_size: once
j_call: TRBJ1-6
cdr3_nt: TGTGCCAGCCGTACCATGACAGGGGGGAGATCACCCCTCCACTTT
cdr3_aa: CASRTMTGGRSPLHF

d_call: NA
v_call: TRBV5-6
clone_size: many
j_call: TRBJ2-7
cdr3_nt: TGTATCCGGGGGCGACCCTACGAGCAGTACTTC
cdr3_aa: CIRGRPYEQYF

d_call: NA
v_call: TRBV10-3
clone_size: many
j_call: TRBJ1-1
cdr3_nt: TGTGCCATCAGTGAGTCGGTGATGAACACTGAAGCTTTCTTT
cdr3_aa: CAISESVMNTEAFF

d_call: TRBD2
v_call: TRBV24-1
clone_size: many
j_call: TRBJ2-3
cdr3_nt: TGTGCCACCAGTGACCCACTAGCGGGAGATGCAGATACGCAGTATTTT
cdr3_aa: CATSDPLAGDADTQYF